This TCR beta chain was identified during a study of blood T cell repertoires in COVID-19. Study-wide context: Whether acute or convalescent, the COVID-19 samples came from the United States, Italy and Spain.

Trimming removed 5 bases from V and 7 bases from J; junction bases left unmatched: 4. This CDR3 has 15 amino acids. Germline V lookup: CDR1 SGHTA, CDR2 FQGNSA. This clone was seen once. TCRdb's copy holds only in-frame clones and misses some; the assay was immunoSEQ multiplex PCR. The sample lists about 120,000 clones, 84% occurring once. Categorization into cohorts depended on clinical history that participants reported. The specimen sequenced was PBMCs or T cells enriched from blood (not recorded which). This TCR came from a young woman who had recovered from COVID-19. V and J are TRBV7-2 and TRBJ2-1; 14 bases line up with TRBD2. For the CDR3, the DNA is TGTGCCAGCAGCCCCGGGACTAGCGGGAGTAATGAGCAGTTCTTC. This sequence encodes CASSPGTSGSNEQFF.